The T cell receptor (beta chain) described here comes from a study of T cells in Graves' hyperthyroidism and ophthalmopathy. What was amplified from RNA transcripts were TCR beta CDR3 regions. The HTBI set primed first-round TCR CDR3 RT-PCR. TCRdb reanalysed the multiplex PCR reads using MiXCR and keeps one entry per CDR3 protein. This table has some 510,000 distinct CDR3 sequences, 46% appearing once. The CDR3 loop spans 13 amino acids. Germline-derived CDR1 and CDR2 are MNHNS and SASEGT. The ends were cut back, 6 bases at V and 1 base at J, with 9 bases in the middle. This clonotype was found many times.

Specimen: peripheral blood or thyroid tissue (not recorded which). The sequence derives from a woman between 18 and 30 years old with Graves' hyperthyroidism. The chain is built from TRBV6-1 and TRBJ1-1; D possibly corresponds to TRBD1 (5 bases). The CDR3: CASRRTGNTEAFF. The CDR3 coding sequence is TGTGCCAGCAGAAGAACAGGGAACACTGAAGCTTTCTTT.